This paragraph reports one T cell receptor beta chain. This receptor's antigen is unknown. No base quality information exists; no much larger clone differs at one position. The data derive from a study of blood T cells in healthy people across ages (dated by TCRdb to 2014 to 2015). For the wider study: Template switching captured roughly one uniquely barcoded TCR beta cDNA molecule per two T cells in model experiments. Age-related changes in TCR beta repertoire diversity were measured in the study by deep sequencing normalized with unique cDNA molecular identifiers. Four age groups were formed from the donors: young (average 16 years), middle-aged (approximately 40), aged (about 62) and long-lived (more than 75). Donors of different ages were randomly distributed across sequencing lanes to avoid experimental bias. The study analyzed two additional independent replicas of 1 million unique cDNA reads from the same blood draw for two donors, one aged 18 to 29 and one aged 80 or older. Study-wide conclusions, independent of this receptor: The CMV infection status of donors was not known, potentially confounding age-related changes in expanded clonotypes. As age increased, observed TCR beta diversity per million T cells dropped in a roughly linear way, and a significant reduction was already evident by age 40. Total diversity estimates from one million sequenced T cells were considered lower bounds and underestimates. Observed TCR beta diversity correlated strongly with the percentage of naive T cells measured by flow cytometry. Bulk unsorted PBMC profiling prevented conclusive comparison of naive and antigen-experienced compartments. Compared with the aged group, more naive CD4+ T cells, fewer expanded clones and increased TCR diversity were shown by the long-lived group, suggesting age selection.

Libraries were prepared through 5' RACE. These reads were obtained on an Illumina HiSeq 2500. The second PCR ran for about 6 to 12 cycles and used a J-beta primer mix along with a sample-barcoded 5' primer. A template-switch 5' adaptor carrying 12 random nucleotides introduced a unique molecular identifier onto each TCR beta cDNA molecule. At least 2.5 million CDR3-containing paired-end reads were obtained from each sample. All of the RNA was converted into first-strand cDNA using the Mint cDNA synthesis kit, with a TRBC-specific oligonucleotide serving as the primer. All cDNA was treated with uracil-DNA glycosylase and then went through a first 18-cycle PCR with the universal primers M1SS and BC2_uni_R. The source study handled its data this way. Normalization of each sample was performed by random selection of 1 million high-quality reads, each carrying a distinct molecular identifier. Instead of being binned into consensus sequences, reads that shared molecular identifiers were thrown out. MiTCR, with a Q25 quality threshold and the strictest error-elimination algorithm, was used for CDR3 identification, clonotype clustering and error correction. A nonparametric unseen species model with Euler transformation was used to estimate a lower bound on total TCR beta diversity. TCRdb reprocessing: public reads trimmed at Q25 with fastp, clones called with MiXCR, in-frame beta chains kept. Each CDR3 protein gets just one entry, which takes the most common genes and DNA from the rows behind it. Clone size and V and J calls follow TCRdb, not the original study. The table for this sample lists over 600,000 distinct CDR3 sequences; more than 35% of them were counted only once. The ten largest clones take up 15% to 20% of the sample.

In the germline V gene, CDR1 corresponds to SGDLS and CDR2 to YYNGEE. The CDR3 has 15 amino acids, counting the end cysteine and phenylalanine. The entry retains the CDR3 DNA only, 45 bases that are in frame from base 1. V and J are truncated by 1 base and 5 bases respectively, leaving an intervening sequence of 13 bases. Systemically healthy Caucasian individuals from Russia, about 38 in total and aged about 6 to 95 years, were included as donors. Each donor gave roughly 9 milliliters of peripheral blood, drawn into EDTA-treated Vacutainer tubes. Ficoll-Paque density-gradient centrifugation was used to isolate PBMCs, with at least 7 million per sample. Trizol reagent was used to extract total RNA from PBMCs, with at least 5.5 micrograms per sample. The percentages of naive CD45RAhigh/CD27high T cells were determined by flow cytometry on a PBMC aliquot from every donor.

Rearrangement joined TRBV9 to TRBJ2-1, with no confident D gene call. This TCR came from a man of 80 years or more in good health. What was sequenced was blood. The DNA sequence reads TGTGCCAGCAGCGTAATGCCCGACCAAGACAATGAGCAGTTCTTC. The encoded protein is CASSVMPDQDNEQFF. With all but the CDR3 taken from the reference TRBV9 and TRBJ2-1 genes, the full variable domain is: DSGVTQTPKHLITATGQRVTLRCSPRSGDLSVYWYQQSLDQGLQFLIQYYNGEERAKGNILERFSAQQFPDLHSELNLSSLELGDSALYFCASSVMPDQDNEQFFGPGTRLTVL.